What follows are 10 T cell receptor beta chains derived from one specimen sequenced in a study of T cells in Graves' hyperthyroidism and ophthalmopathy. RNA transcripts were the template for amplifying TCR beta CDR3 regions. RT-PCR in the first round (using the HTBI primer set) targeted the TCR CDR3. TCRdb re-derived calls from the multiplex PCR reads in MiXCR, one entry per CDR3 protein. The sample comprises roughly 580,000 distinct CDR3 sequences, around 14% of which are singletons, and less than 6% rests with the top ten. The sequenced material came from blood. The receptors stem from a woman aged 25-40 years with Graves' hyperthyroidism that later progressed to Graves' ophthalmopathy.

This clonotype was observed at least ten times. The chain is built from TRBV2 and TRBJ2-5; D is uncertain. The CDR3 length is 13 residues. Trimming left V 4 bases short and J 6 bases short, with 12 bases between. CDR1 is SNHLY and CDR2 is FYNNEI in the germline V gene. The CDR3 bases are TGTGCCAGCAGTGTAGGGCTAGAGAAGACCCAGTACTTC. Protein product: CASSVGLEKTQYF.

In this sample, this clonotype turned up many times. This sequence joins TRBV10-3 and TRBJ2-5; 11 bases are a match to TRBD1. The CDR3 has 14 amino acids. Unmatched junction bases numbered 5, after V lost 8 bases and J lost 3 bases. The germline V gene has CDR1 ENHRY and CDR2 SYGVKD. In DNA form, the CDR3 reads TGTGCCATCCGAAGGACAGGGGGCGAAGAGACCCAGTACTTC. As protein: CAIRRTGGEETQYF.

In this sample, this clonotype turned up a few times. The V and J genes are TRBV13 and TRBJ2-7, with 8 nucleotides matching TRBD2. V dropped 5 bases and J dropped 0; count of bases not matched to a gene: 6. Germline CDR1 and CDR2: PRHDT and FYEKMQ (reference sequence). This CDR3 is built from 15 residues. The CDR3 region is CASSPWTSSSYEQYF. The CDR3 DNA is TGTGCCAGCAGCCCATGGACTAGCAGCTCCTACGAGCAGTACTTC.

The sample holds many counts of this clonotype. The chain joins TRBV20-1 to TRBJ1-1; the D is unclear. CDR3 length: 12 residues. Per germline, CDR1 DFQATT and CDR2 SNEGSKA (reference sequence). With 6 bases removed from V and 6 bases from J, the gap between germline ends came to 14 bases. The chain's CDR3 is CSAPGPDAEAFF. CDR3 nucleotides: TGCAGTGCGCCTGGACCCGACGCTGAAGCTTTCTTT.

At least ten counts were recorded for this clonotype. J is TRBJ2-1 and V is TRBV7-9; perhaps TRBD1 as D (6 bases). This CDR3 has 14 amino acids. Deletions cut 4 bases from V and 7 bases from J, with 14 bases between. Germline V gene lookup returns CDR1 SEHNR and CDR2 FQNEAQ (reference sequence). CDR3 sequence reads: CASSSLQGWNEQFF. CDR3 sequence (DNA): TGTGCCAGCAGCTCGCTCCAGGGGTGGAATGAGCAGTTCTTC.

The chain couples TRBV6-4 to TRBJ2-3; 7 bases are shared with TRBD2. Trimming cost V 6 bases and J 2 bases; bases outside gene matches: 11. Germline CDR1 reads MRHNA; CDR2 reads SNTAGT. This CDR3 contains 16 residues. The CDR3 loop is CASSASAGASTDTQYF. The CDR3 coding sequence is TGTGCCAGCAGCGCATCGGCGGGAGCATCCACAGATACGCAGTATTTT.

Ten or more counts support this clonotype. This sequence joins TRBV7-2 and TRBJ2-5; D is uncertain. Per germline, CDR1 SGHTA and CDR2 FQGNSA. The CDR3 is made up of 11 amino acids. V was trimmed by 7 bases and J by 3 bases, leaving 6 bases between them. CDR3 DNA sequence: TGTGCCAGCACCCTAAAAGAGACCCAGTACTTC. Protein product: CASTLKETQYF.

This clonotype was observed at least ten times. The gene calls are TRBV20-1 and TRBJ2-7; 7 bases agree with TRBD2. The junction had 2 bases not matched to a gene; V was cut back by 4 bases and J by 2 bases. The CDR3 covers 12 residues. Germline CDR1 reads DFQATT; CDR2 reads SNEGSKA (reference sequence). CDR3 amino acids: CSAKRDPYEQYF. The CDR3, as DNA: TGCAGTGCTAAGCGGGATCCCTACGAGCAGTACTTC.

This rearrangement joins TRBV28 to TRBJ1-1; tentatively, D is TRBD1 (5 bases). CDR3 length: 15 amino acids. The germline V gene encodes CDR1 MDHEN and CDR2 SYDVKM. V gave up 5 bases and J gave up 3 bases, with 16 bases separating them. CDR3 DNA sequence: TGTGCCAGCAGTCGTTGGGGCCAGACGGACACTGAAGCTTTCTTT. Translating gives CASSRWGQTDTEAFF.

V usage is TRBV6-2 or TRBV6-3 and J usage is TRBJ2-7; D not certain. Germline V gene lookup returns CDR1 MNHEY and CDR2 SVGEGT. With 2 bases removed from V and 3 bases from J, the gap between germline ends came to 8 bases. The length of the CDR3 is 13 residues. The CDR3 region has the DNA TGTGCCAGCAGTTACCTCCCGAACTACGAGCAGTACTTC. Protein: CASSYLPNYEQYF.